This TCR beta chain was obtained from a study of OX40 agonist ivuxolimab in advanced cancers. Overall study context: One patient with hepatocellular carcinoma and two with cutaneous melanoma, three in all, had partial responses.

Sequencing was performed with immunoSEQ multiplex PCR; in TCRdb, only in-frame clones are kept and a portion is missing. The sample gives about 89,000 clones, over 75% of which show up once; 0.25% to 0.3% is in the top ten. Germline V gene data show CDR1 as LNHDA and CDR2 as SQIVND (reference sequence). Trimming stripped 3 bases from V and 12 bases from J, with 18 bases between. The CDR3 contains 14 residues. The sequencing used CD4+ or CD8+ T cells sorted from blood, collected in a trial of the OX40 agonist ivuxolimab. This sequence joins TRBV19 and TRBJ2-1, with a possible D match to TRBD1 (6 bases). The receptor was isolated from an adult with an advanced solid tumor such as melanoma, head and neck, liver or kidney cancer. In nucleotides, the CDR3 is TGTGCCAGTAGTATGAGCAGACAGGTCTGGTTGCAGTTCTTC. This translates into CASSMSRQVWLQFF.